The 2 T cell receptor beta chains below come from one sample, sequenced in a study of T cell clusters in autoimmune cytopenias. TRB was amplified from approximately 250 ng of peripheral blood genomic DNA per sample. TRB was amplified by touch-down multiplex PCR, primer pools A and B combined. TCRdb re-called the multiplex PCR reads; one entry per CDR3 protein, DNA not given. This listing includes approximately 11,000 distinct CDR3 sequences. This sample also belongs to another study, concerning T cell repertoires in aging, cancer and after chemotherapy.

Specimen: peripheral blood. These receptors were taken from a human donor in good health.

This sequence joins TRBV4-2 and TRBJ1-6. CDR1 is LGHNA, CDR2 YNFKEQ, per germline. This CDR3 is built from 13 residues. The CDR3 is CASAAEGNSPLHF.

In terms of frequency, this clonotype is medium-sized. This chain joins TRBV5-6 and TRBJ1-2. The CDR3 runs to 15 residues. The V gene's germline CDR1 is SGHDT and CDR2 YYEEEE. CDR3 sequence: CASSLATATVNGYTF.